The 3 T cell receptor beta chains presented below share a single source sample, sequenced in a study of blood T cell repertoires in COVID-19. Sequencing used immunoSEQ multiplex PCR; TCRdb keeps in-frame clones, though not all of them. The table includes about 180,000 clones, approximately 88% detected once. The sequenced material came from peripheral blood. Receptors were obtained from a woman between 45 and 65 years old with acute or convalescent COVID-19.

This chain joins TRBV5-4 and TRBJ1-2; TRBD1 aligns across 10 bases. The J segment lost 4 bases and the V segment lost 4 bases, leaving 16 bases of the junction unmatched. CDR3 length equals 18 residues. Per germline, CDR1 SGHNT and CDR2 YYREEE (reference sequence). CDR3 in amino acids: CASSSLTGGVRRGYGYTF. Written as DNA, the CDR3 is TGTGCCAGCAGCAGCCTGACAGGGGGCGTGAGGAGAGGCTATGGCTACACCTTC. Looking up the rest from reference TRBV5-4 and TRBJ1-2 gives the full variable domain: ETGVTQSPTHLIKTRGQQVTLRCSSQSGHNTVSWYQQALGQGPQFIFQYYREEENGRGNFPPRFSGLQFPNYSSELNVNALELDDSALYLCASSSLTGGVRRGYGYTFGSGTRLTVV.

The chain carries TRBV19 and TRBJ2-1; D is perhaps TRBD2 (9 bases). The CDR3 length is 19 residues. V shed 5 bases and J shed 9 bases, with 32 bases lying between them. CDR1 LNHDA and CDR2 SQIVND come from the germline V gene (reference sequence). The CDR3 protein is CASSPTRAGGPFGTGEQFF. In DNA, the CDR3 is TGTGCCAGTAGTCCAACAAGGGCGGGGGGGCCCTTCGGGACAGGTGAGCAGTTCTTC.

CDR3 sequence: CASSFRQGYGYTF. The CDR3 nucleotides read TGCGCCAGCAGCTTTCGCCAGGGCTATGGCTACACCTTC. J is TRBJ1-2 and V is TRBV5-1, with D possibly TRBD1 on 5 matching bases. Trimming cost V 2 bases and J 4 bases, with 9 bases left between them. The CDR3 covers 13 residues. Germline V gives CDR1 SGHRS, CDR2 YFSETQ.